This T cell receptor (beta chain) is from a study of OX40 agonist ivuxolimab in advanced cancers. Assay used: immunoSEQ multiplex PCR; TCRdb lists only in-frame clones, some missing. This table holds tens of thousands of clones, more than 75% found once. Per the germline V gene, CDR1 is MDHEN and CDR2 is SYDVKM. The CDR3 consists of 13 residues. V lost 5 bases to trimming and J lost 4 bases, with 11 bases between them. This clone was recorded once. This chain links TRBV28 with TRBJ1-1, with no clear D. This sample comprised CD4+ or CD8+ T cells sorted from blood, obtained in a trial of the OX40 agonist ivuxolimab. This sequence was found in an adult with an advanced solid tumor such as melanoma, head and neck, liver or kidney cancer. The CDR3 DNA reads as TGTGCCAGCAGTCTCCCCTTGAGCACTGAAGCTTTCTTT. Translation gives CASSLPLSTEAFF.